This T cell receptor beta chain was documented in a study of technical replicates of blood from a handful of donors. TCRdb's copy holds only in-frame clones and misses some; the assay was immunoSEQ multiplex PCR. The table lists tens of thousands of clones, less than 97% of them singletons. The sample was T cells isolated from PBMCs. This receptor was taken from a human donor in good health.

The CDR3 nucleotides are TGCGCCAGCAGCCAAACCCTAGGGGCTTACTACGAGCAGTACTTC. Translation gives CASSQTLGAYYEQYF. V and J are TRBV4-1 and TRBJ2-7; weak D call: TRBD1 (5 bases). Per the germline V gene, CDR1 is MGHRA and CDR2 is YSYEKL. The CDR3 has 15 amino acids. Trimming took 2 bases from V and 3 from J, leaving 14 bases between them.